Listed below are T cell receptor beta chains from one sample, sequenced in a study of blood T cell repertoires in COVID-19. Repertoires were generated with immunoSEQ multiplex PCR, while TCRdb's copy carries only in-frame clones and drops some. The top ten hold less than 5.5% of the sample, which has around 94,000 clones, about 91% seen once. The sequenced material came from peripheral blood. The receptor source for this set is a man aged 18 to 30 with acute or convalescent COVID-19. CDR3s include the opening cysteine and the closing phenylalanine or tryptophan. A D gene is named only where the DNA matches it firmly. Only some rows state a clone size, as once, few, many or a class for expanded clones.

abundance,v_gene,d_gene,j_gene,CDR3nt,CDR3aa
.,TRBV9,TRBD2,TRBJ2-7,TGTGCCAGCAGCGTGGGACTAGCGGGGAGGGAGCAGTACTTC,CASSVGLAGREQYF
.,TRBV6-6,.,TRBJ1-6,TGTGCCAGCCTAGTCAGGGTCAATTCACCCCTCCACTTT,CASLVRVNSPLHF
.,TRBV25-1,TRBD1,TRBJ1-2,TGTGCCAGCAGTGAATCAAGAGGAAAGGGGGCGGACTATGGCTACACCTTC,CASSESRGKGADYGYTF
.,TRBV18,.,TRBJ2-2,TGTGCCAGCTCACAATACAGGGACGACACCGGGGAGCTGTTTTTT,CASSQYRDDTGELFF
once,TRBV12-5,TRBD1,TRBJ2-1,TGTGCTAGTGGTCCCGGGACAGCTAATGAGCAGTTCTTC,CASGPGTANEQFF
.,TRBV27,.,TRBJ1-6,TGTGCCAGCAGTCCCTCGGGGGGAGGCTCACCCCTCCACTTT,CASSPSGGGSPLHF
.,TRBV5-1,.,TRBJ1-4,TGCGCCAGCAGCCCTTCAGGAACTAATGAAAAACTGTTTTTT,CASSPSGTNEKLFF
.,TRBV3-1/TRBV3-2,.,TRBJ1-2,TGTGCCAGCAGCCAAGATGGGTGGGGGCAGGGAGCGAGTGGCTACACCTTC,CASSQDGWGQGASGYTF
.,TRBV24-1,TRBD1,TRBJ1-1,TGTGCCACCAGTGACTCAGGACAGGGGGACACTGAAGCTTTCTTT,CATSDSGQGDTEAFF
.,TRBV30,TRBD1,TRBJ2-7,TGTGCCTGGAGAGGGACAGGGTGGAGCGAGCAGTACTTC,CAWRGTGWSEQYF
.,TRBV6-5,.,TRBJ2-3,TGTGCCAGTGGCCATAACGAATTCACAGATACGCAGTATTTT,CASGHNEFTDTQYF